This T cell receptor (beta chain) stems from a study of T cell responses to AZD1222 COVID-19 vaccine. Libraries were prepared by immunoSEQ multiplex PCR; TCRdb keeps only in-frame clonotypes and omits some of them. The data hold about 120,000 clones, with approximately 89% observed a single time. In germline, CDR1 is SGHRS, CDR2 YFSETQ. This CDR3 comprises 14 residues. V lost 3 bases and J lost 4, with 13 bases in between. The chain is built from TRBV5-1 and TRBJ1-1; D gene uncertain. Sequences were derived from peripheral blood, sampled on day 0 of AZD1222 vaccination. This receptor was obtained from an adult in good health. CDR3 region: CASSSRTRTTEAFF. The CDR3 bases are TGCGCCAGCAGCTCGAGAACTAGGACCACTGAAGCTTTCTTT.